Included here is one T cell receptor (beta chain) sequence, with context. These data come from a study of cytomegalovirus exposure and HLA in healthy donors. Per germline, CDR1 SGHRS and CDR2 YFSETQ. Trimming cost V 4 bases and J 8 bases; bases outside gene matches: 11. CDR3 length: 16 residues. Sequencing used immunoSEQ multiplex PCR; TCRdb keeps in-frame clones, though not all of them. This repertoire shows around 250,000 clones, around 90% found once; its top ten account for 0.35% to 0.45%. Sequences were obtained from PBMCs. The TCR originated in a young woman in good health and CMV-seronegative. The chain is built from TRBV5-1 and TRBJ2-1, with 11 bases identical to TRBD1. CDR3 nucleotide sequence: TGCGCCAGCAGCCCCAGCGGACAGGGGGCTAACTATGAGCAGTTCTTC. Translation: CASSPSGQGANYEQFF. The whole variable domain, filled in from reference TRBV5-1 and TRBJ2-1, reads KAGVTQTPRYLIKTRGQQVTLSCSPISGHRSVSWYQQTPGQGLQFLFEYFSETQRNKGNFPGRFSGRQFSNSRSEMNVSTLELGDSALYLCASSPSGQGANYEQFFGPGTRLTVL.